This entry concerns a single TCR beta chain. Its cognate antigen has yet to be identified. No much larger clone is present one base from it, and per-base qualities are unavailable. Graves' hyperthyroidism was defined as stable when no progression to ophthalmopathy occurred over 18 months of follow-up. Hyperthyroidism patients were aged 18 to 65 years and newly diagnosed, with disease duration of less than 2 months. Exclusion was applied to patients with uncontrolled infections, other autoimmune diseases, pregnancy or lactation. Diagnoses were established on the basis of clinical symptoms, serum thyroxine and TRAb, thyroid ultrasound, and orbital computed tomography. PBMCs were isolated from 8 to 10 ml of fresh peripheral blood by Ficoll-Paque density gradient centrifugation. Trizol reagent was used to extract total RNA, and RNA quality was then checked on an Agilent 2100 Bioanalyzer. The data were obtained in a study of T cells in Graves' hyperthyroidism and ophthalmopathy (dated by TCRdb to about 2019). With respect to the entire study: Peripheral blood was collected at initial diagnosis, before any treatment. Whether ophthalmopathy could be predicted prospectively was tested in an independent validation cohort made up of under 20 hyperthyroidism patients plus 17 patients who later progressed to ophthalmopathy. Once sampling was done, hyperthyroidism patients were given methimazole at a starting dose of 30 mg daily, whereas ophthalmopathy patients were given high-dose intravenous methylprednisolone. The paper reports TCR Vbeta CDR3 sequencing of over 130 peripheral blood samples: 40 or so ophthalmopathy, under 85 hyperthyroidism and about 17 progressor patients. To identify distinguishing TCR V-J signatures, a discovery cohort of around 98 patients was used, comprising some 45 with Graves' ophthalmopathy and around 57 with stable Graves' hyperthyroidism. The 90 to 100 discovery patients were randomly split 7:3 into training and test sets. The study also compared thyroid tissue and blood T-cell repertoires from five or six Graves' hyperthyroidism patients. Points the paper makes about the study in general: Ophthalmopathy was separated from stable hyperthyroidism by a 13 V-J signature model, with about 88% sensitivity and approximately 84% specificity obtained in cross-validation and 80%/75% obtained in testing. Blood samples also contained most of the expanded thyroid clonotypes (frequency above 0.001), which suggests that blood repertoires may reflect thyroid immune responses. In validation, the model predicted progression to ophthalmopathy a median of approximately 6.3 months before onset, with approximately 68% sensitivity and roughly 73% specificity. Sample size was not statistically predetermined, and blinding of investigators to group allocation was not performed.

The germline V end is reduced by 3 bases and the J end by 10 bases; junction bases left unmatched: 6. The cysteine opens and the phenylalanine closes a CDR3 of 13 amino acids. The kept DNA is CDR3 alone, 39 bases in frame from the first base. The germline V gene (reference sequence) gives CDR1 as WNHNN and CDR2 as SYGVQD. TCR beta CDR3 regions were amplified from RNA transcripts. The TCR CDR3 was subjected to a first round of RT-PCR using the HTBI primer set and the Qiagen OneStep RT-PCR kit. Libraries were constructed in a second round of multiplex PCR, after which size selection and purification were carried out. Libraries were sequenced paired-end with 100 bp reads on an Illumina HiSeq2000. Regarding the original processing steps: SOAPnuke was used to process the raw data, throwing out any read that contained adapters or uncalled bases, had a mean Phred below 15, or lacked an exact constant-primer or identifier match. COPE v1.2.5 was used to merge the high-quality paired reads, and each unique nucleotide sequence was defined as a clonotype. MiTCR v1.1 was used to align clonotypes to the IMGT TRBV, TRBD and TRBJ reference segments. The analysis was restricted to V-J combinations with a frequency above 0.0001, which together covered just over 98% of the repertoires. The TCS score was defined as the ratio of F50 (clonal expansion) to E x V (chaos), calculated using BLOSUM62-based TCRdist between CDR3 peptides within each V-J. Welch's t-statistics and random forest reduced some 510 V-J features to 10 to 15, which were used in a naive Bayes classifier (R e1071). The similarity between thyroid and blood repertoires was quantified using the Morisita-Horn index. TCRdb trimmed the raw reads at Q25, called clones with MiXCR and kept productive beta chains. All rows with the same CDR3 protein become a single entry with the most common DNA and genes. For this entry, the V and J calls and clone size follow TCRdb and not the study's own pipeline. Across this sample there are approximately 100,000 distinct CDR3 sequences, with over 45% seen only once. Approximately 25% of the sample is held by the ten biggest clonotypes.

Here the chain combines TRBV10-1 and TRBJ2-4; TRBD1 matches 7 bases in the middle. This clonotype was sampled from a man between 40 and 49 years old with Graves' hyperthyroidism. The sample was blood. The DNA reads TGCGCCAGCAGTGAACAGACAGGGATGATTCAGTACTTC. Translation gives CASSEQTGMIQYF.